These T cell receptor beta chains were read from a single sample in a study of shared clonotypes between healthy human individuals. This table comes from immunoSEQ multiplex PCR, and its TCRdb copy is limited to in-frame clones, with some not included. The sample records millions of clones, around nine tenths being singletons. The specimen sequenced was naive CD4+ T cells sorted from blood. The source of these receptors is a man between 18 and 29 years old in good health. Both conserved end residues are part of each CDR3. The D gene is left open where the match is weak. Part of the rows lack a size; the others show once, few, many or a class for expanded clones.

D | J | size | V | CDR3 | DNA
- | TRBJ1-1 | - | TRBV7-2 | CASSSRAENTEAFF | TGTGCCAGCAGCTCCCGGGCCGAGAACACTGAAGCTTTCTTT
TRBD1 | TRBJ2-7 | - | TRBV23-1 | CASSRDRAYEQYF | TGCGCCAGCAGTCGGGACAGGGCGTACGAGCAGTACTTC
TRBD1 | TRBJ2-7 | - | TRBV25-1 | CASSRDRVRGEQYF | TGTGCCAGCAGCCGGGACAGGGTAAGAGGGGAGCAGTACTTC
- | TRBJ1-1 | few | TRBV19 | CASSIDRGGRTEAFF | TGTGCCAGTAGTATAGATCGGGGAGGGAGGACTGAAGCTTTCTTT
TRBD2 | TRBJ2-3 | once | TRBV5-6 | CASSSFSGGANTDTQYF | TGTGCCAGCAGCTCCTTTAGCGGGGGGGCAAACACAGATACGCAGTATTTT
- | TRBJ1-5 | - | TRBV19 | CASRAGSLNQPQHF | TGTGCCAGTCGCGCAGGGTCCCTCAATCAGCCCCAGCATTTT
- | TRBJ2-7 | - | TRBV28 | CASSLAPGFEQYF | TGTGCCAGCAGTTTAGCCCCAGGGTTCGAGCAGTACTTC
- | TRBJ2-1 | once | TRBV15 | CATSARYNEQFF | TGTGCCACCAGCGCGCGATACAATGAGCAGTTCTTC
- | TRBJ2-2 | - | TRBV2 | CASHSGFANTGELFF | TGTGCCAGCCACTCCGGGTTTGCGAACACCGGGGAGCTGTTTTTT
- | TRBJ1-1 | - | TRBV9 | CASSPLGWNTEAFF | TGTGCCAGCAGCCCTCTAGGGTGGAACACTGAAGCTTTCTTT
- | TRBJ1-1 | - | TRBV6-6 | CASGTGIMNTEAFF | TGTGCCAGCGGAACGGGGATTATGAACACTGAAGCTTTCTTT
- | TRBJ1-5 | - | TRBV6-6 | CASREGAGGNQPQHF | TGTGCCAGCAGGGAGGGAGCAGGGGGCAATCAGCCCCAGCATTTT